This is a list of T cell receptor beta chains from one sample in a study of radiotherapy plus CTLA-4 blockade in lung cancer. Assay: immunoSEQ multiplex PCR; the TCRdb copy retains only in-frame clones and omits some. The sample lists some 80,000 clones, approximately 80% occurring once. The sequencing used peripheral blood, collected from a patient treated with radiotherapy plus ipilimumab. The source is a human donor with non-small cell lung cancer who had stable disease on radiotherapy plus ipilimumab. Both conserved end residues are part of each CDR3. Fields, in order: clone size, V gene, D gene, J gene, CDR3 DNA, CDR3 protein. The D gene is left open where the match is weak. Clone sizes are given selectively: once, few, many, or a class where the clone is expanded.

.	TRBV19	.	TRBJ2-2	TGTGCCAGTAGTATTGCCACCGGGGAGCTGTTTTTT	CASSIATGELFF
.	TRBV7-6	TRBD1	TRBJ1-4	TGTGCCAGCAGCCTCGGGACAGGGAATGAAAAACTGTTTTTT	CASSLGTGNEKLFF
.	TRBV27	TRBD2	TRBJ2-7	TGTGCCAGCAGTAGGACTAGGAACGCTCACTACGAGCAGTACTTC	CASSRTRNAHYEQYF
.	TRBV30	.	TRBJ2-6	TGTGCCTGGAGTCCGACACGACGCTCTGGGGCCAACGTCCTGACTTTC	CAWSPTRRSGANVLTF
.	TRBV19	.	TRBJ1-4	TGTGCCAGTAGTATCAGTTTTGCAACTAATGAAAAACTGTTTTTT	CASSISFATNEKLFF
.	TRBV11-2	TRBD1	TRBJ1-6	TGTGCCAGCAGCCGGGACAGGGATAACTCACCCCTCCACTTT	CASSRDRDNSPLHF
.	TRBV28	.	TRBJ1-2	TGTGCCAGCAGTCTCCGGGGGAGCCATGGCTACACCTTC	CASSLRGSHGYTF
.	TRBV6-6	TRBD2	TRBJ2-3	TGTGCCAGCAGTCCGGGACTAGCGGGAGACACGCAGTATTTT	CASSPGLAGDTQYF
once	TRBV7-9	TRBD2	TRBJ2-7	TGTGCCAGCAGCTTCGGGGGGATCGGCGAGCAGTACTTC	CASSFGGIGEQYF
.	TRBV6-5	TRBD2	TRBJ2-1	TGTGCCAGCGGCCCGCCACTAGCGGCCTACAATGAGCAGTTCTTC	CASGPPLAAYNEQFF
.	TRBV5-1	TRBD2	TRBJ2-5	TGCGCCAGCAGCCCCGAGACGGGAGGAGGAGAGACCCAGTACTTC	CASSPETGGGETQYF